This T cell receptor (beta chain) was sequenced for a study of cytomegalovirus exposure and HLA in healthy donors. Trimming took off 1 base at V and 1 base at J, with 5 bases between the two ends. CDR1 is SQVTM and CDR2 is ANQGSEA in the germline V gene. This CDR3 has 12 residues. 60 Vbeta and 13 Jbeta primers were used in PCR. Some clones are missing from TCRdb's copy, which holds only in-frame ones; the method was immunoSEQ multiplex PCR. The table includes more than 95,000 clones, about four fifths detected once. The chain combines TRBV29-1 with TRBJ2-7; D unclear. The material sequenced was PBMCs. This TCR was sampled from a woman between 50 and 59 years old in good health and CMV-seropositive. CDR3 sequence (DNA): TGCAGCGTTGAAGCCCAGTCCTACGAGCAGTACTTC. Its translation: CSVEAQSYEQYF.